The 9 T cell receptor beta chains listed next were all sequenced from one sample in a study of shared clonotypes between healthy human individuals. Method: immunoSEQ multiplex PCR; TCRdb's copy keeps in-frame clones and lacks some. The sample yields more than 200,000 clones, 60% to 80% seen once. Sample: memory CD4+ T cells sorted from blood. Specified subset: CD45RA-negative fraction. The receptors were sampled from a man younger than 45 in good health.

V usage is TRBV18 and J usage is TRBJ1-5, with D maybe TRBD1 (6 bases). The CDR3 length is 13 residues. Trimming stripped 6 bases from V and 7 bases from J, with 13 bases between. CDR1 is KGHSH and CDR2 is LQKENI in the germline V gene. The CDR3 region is CASSRETGQPQHF. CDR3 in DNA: TGTGCCAGCTCCCGTGAAACAGGGCAGCCCCAGCATTTT.

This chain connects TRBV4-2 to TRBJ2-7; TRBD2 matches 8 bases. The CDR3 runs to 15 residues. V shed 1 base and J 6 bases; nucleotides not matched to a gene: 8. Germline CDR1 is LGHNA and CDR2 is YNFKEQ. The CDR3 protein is CASSQAGTRVSEQYF. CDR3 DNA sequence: TGTGCCAGCAGCCAAGCAGGGACTAGGGTCTCCGAGCAGTACTTC.

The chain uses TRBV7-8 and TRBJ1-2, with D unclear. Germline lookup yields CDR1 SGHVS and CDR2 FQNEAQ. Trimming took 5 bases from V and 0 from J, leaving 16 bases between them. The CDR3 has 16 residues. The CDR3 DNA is TGTGCCAGCAGCCTCTACCAGGTGGCCCCTAACTATGGCTACACCTTC. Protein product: CASSLYQVAPNYGYTF.

The CDR3 nucleotides read TGTGCCTGGAGTAGGAACACTGAAGCTTTCTTT. The encoded protein is CAWSRNTEAFF. V usage is TRBV30 and J usage is TRBJ1-1, with D hard to call. Germline assignment: CDR1 GTSNPN and CDR2 SVGIG (reference sequence). V lost 2 bases to trimming and J lost 1 base, with 2 bases between them. The CDR3 length is 11 residues.

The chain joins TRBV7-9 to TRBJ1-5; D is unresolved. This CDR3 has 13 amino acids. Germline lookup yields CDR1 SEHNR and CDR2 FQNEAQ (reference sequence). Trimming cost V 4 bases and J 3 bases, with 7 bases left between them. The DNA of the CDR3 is TGTGCCAGCAGCTCGCAGATCAATCAGCCCCAGCATTTT. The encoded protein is CASSSQINQPQHF.

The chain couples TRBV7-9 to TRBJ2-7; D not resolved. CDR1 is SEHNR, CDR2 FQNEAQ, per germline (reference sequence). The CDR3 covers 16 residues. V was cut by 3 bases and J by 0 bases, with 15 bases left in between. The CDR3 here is CASSFPRTESSYEQYF. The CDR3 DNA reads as TGTGCCAGCAGCTTTCCTCGGACCGAGAGCTCCTACGAGCAGTACTTC.

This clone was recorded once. DNA of the CDR3: TGTGCCAGCAGCTTACGGGGAGAGGGGACCTACTATGGCTACACCTTC. Translated: CASSLRGEGTYYGYTF. The chain couples TRBV7-8 to TRBJ1-2; maybe TRBD1 (5 bases). The CDR3 covers 16 residues. Trimming cost V 2 bases and J 3 bases, with 16 bases left between them. The V gene's germline CDR1 is SGHVS and CDR2 FQNEAQ. Combining the CDR3 with reference TRBV7-8 and TRBJ1-2 gives the whole variable domain GAGVSQSPRYKVAKRGQDVALRCDPISGHVSLFWYQQALGQGPEFLTYFQNEAQLDKSGLPSDRFFAERPEGSVSTLKIQRTQQEDSAVYLCASSLRGEGTYYGYTFGSGTRLTVV.

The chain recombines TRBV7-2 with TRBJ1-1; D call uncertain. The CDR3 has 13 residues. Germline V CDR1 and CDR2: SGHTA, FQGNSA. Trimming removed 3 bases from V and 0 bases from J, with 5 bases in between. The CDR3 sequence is CASSLRMNTEAFF. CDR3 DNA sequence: TGTGCCAGCAGCTTGCGTATGAACACTGAAGCTTTCTTT.

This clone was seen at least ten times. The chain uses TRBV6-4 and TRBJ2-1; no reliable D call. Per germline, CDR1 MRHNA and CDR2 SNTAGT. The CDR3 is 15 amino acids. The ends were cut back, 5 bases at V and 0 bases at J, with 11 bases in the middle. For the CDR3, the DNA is TGTGCCAGCAGTCCGATGGAGAGCTCCTACAATGAGCAGTTCTTC. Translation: CASSPMESSYNEQFF.